This T cell receptor beta chain is from a study of T cells in Graves' hyperthyroidism and ophthalmopathy. Trimming at V came to 7 bases and at J to 0 bases, leaving 5 bases not matched to a gene. Germline CDR1 reads LGHDT; CDR2 reads YNNKEL (reference sequence). There are 15 residues in the CDR3. The source material, RNA transcripts, was used to amplify TCR beta CDR3 regions. A set of HTBI primers served as the primers for a first-round RT-PCR of the TCR CDR3. TCRdb reanalysed the multiplex PCR reads using MiXCR and keeps one entry per CDR3 protein. The sample records just under 750,000 distinct CDR3 sequences, roughly a third being singletons. Study observations and caveats: Most expanded thyroid clonotypes above 0.001 also appeared in blood.

Details on this clonotype: Its antigen is unidentified.

Newly diagnosed hyperthyroidism patients aged 18 to 65 years had disease lasting under 2 months. J is TRBJ2-3 and V is TRBV3-1, with 9 bases fitting TRBD2. The sample was blood. This clonotype was sampled from a woman aged 40 to 50 with Graves' hyperthyroidism. The CDR3 spells CASTPTSGSTDTQYF. The CDR3 DNA is TGTGCCAGCACCCCTACTAGCGGGAGCACAGATACGCAGTATTTT.